This is a list of T cell receptor beta chains from one sample in a study of T-cell memory formation after mild COVID-19. TCRdb recomputed calls from the 5' RACE reads with MiXCR, one row per CDR3 protein. The table shows around 200,000 distinct CDR3 sequences, with roughly 18% occurring only once. Sequencing was done on a sample of PBMCs or a T cell subset sorted from them (not recorded which). These receptors were obtained from a man aged 18 to 29 who had mild COVID-19 (a few samples of this study predate the infection). Cell type and time point are not known. Both conserved end residues are part of each CDR3. D genes are given only for firm matches. A clone size is listed for some rows: how often the clone was seen (once, few, many), or a class if it is expanded.

CDR3nt	CDR3aa	d_gene	v_gene	j_gene	abundance
TGTGCCAGCAGGGCCAGGGACAGTGAGGCAGATACGCAGTATTTT	CASRARDSEADTQYF	TRBD1	TRBV2	TRBJ2-3	-
TGTGCCAGCAGTAGGGGACAGGGACACATGATCTTT	CASSRGQGHMIF	TRBD1	TRBV2	TRBJ1-1	few
TGTGCCAGCAGGGGACTAGCGGTTCAAGAGACCCAGTACTTC	CASRGLAVQETQYF	TRBD2	TRBV2	TRBJ2-5	-
TGTGCCAGCAGTTATTCTTCGGCCTATGGCTACACCTTC	CASSYSSAYGYTF	-	TRBV6-5	TRBJ1-2	once
TGTGCCATCAGGGGAGGAGAGACGGCGGAAAAACTGTTTTTT	CAIRGGETAEKLFF	-	TRBV10-3	TRBJ1-4	-
TGTGCCAGCAGTGAATACGGGCGGGGCAGGGAGACCCAGTACTTC	CASSEYGRGRETQYF	-	TRBV25-1	TRBJ2-5	few
TGTGCCAGCACCCCGGGACAGGGGGACTACGGGGAGCTGTTTTTT	CASTPGQGDYGELFF	TRBD1	TRBV4-2	TRBJ2-2	-
TGTGCCATCATGCTAGCGGGGGGGCCTACGCAGTATTTT	CAIMLAGGPTQYF	TRBD2	TRBV10-3	TRBJ2-3	-
TGTGCCAGCAGCTTAGGAGGGTTAGGTAATGAAAAACTGTTTTTT	CASSLGGLGNEKLFF	-	TRBV7-2	TRBJ1-4	-
TGCGCCAGCAGCCAAGCCCCCGGACCACAAGAGACCCAGTACTTC	CASSQAPGPQETQYF	-	TRBV4-3	TRBJ2-5	-
TGTGCCAGCAGCCGAACAGGGTCGGACTATGGCTACACCTTC	CASSRTGSDYGYTF	-	TRBV7-9	TRBJ1-2	-
TGTGCCAGCAGCCCTCGGGGGTTTACGCAGTATTTT	CASSPRGFTQYF	-	TRBV7-2	TRBJ2-3	few
TGTGCCAGCAGCCCCGCCCGGAGGGCCACCGAAGCTTTCTTT	CASSPARRATEAFF	-	TRBV6-5	TRBJ1-1	few
TGCGCCAGCAGCCAGGCTAGGACTAGCGGGGGAGATACGCAGTATTTT	CASSQARTSGGDTQYF	TRBD2	TRBV4-3	TRBJ2-3	few
TGCAGTGCTAGAGCAGGGGGCTACGAGCAGTACTTC	CSARAGGYEQYF	TRBD1	TRBV20-1	TRBJ2-7	few
TGCAGCGTAGCCGGAACAGGGAAGAATCAGCCCCAGCATTTT	CSVAGTGKNQPQHF	-	TRBV29-1	TRBJ1-5	-
TGTGCCAGCAGTTTGGGCAATACGCAGTATTTT	CASSLGNTQYF	-	TRBV27	TRBJ2-3	many
TGTGCCAGCCAAACTGGAGGCACTGAAGCTTTCTTT	CASQTGGTEAFF	-	TRBV2	TRBJ1-1	few
TGTGCCAGCAGTGAATTCAGAGGGGATAATTCACCCCTCCACTTT	CASSEFRGDNSPLHF	-	TRBV25-1	TRBJ1-6	-
TGTGCCAGCAGCCAGGACAGGGGGCGTGGTACAGATACGCAGTATTTT	CASSQDRGRGTDTQYF	TRBD1	TRBV6-1	TRBJ2-3	-
TGTGCCAGCAGTGAACCGCCGGGGAGGTGGATCACCGGGGAGCTGTTTTTT	CASSEPPGRWITGELFF	-	TRBV2	TRBJ2-2	few
TGTGCCTGGAGTGGGGGGAGTGGGGGCAATCAGCCCCAGCATTTT	CAWSGGSGGNQPQHF	-	TRBV30	TRBJ1-5	-
TGTGCCAGCAGCTCCCCTAACACTGAAGCTTTCTTT	CASSSPNTEAFF	-	TRBV5-6	TRBJ1-1	few
TGCGCCAGCAGTGATTCGACGGTAGCCAAAAACATTCAGTACTTC	CASSDSTVAKNIQYF	-	TRBV10-2	TRBJ2-4	-
TGTGCCAGTAGTATATCCCAGGGGGCTCGGGAGACCCAGTACTTC	CASSISQGARETQYF	TRBD1	TRBV19	TRBJ2-5	-
TGTGCCAGCAGAGGGCCTAATACGCAGTATTTT	CASRGPNTQYF	-	TRBV12-3/TRBV12-4	TRBJ2-3	many
TGCAGTGCCCTACAAGGACAAGAGACCCAGTACTTC	CSALQGQETQYF	-	TRBV20-1	TRBJ2-5	few
TGCAGCACCTGGGACTATGGCTACACCTTC	CSTWDYGYTF	-	TRBV29-1	TRBJ1-2	-
TGTGCCAGCAGAAAGAGCGGGTCACCCCTCCACTTT	CASRKSGSPLHF	-	TRBV6-5	TRBJ1-6	few
TGTGCCAGCAGTTTTTGGCGGGGGTTTCAAGAGACCCAGTACTTC	CASSFWRGFQETQYF	TRBD2	TRBV12-3/TRBV12-4	TRBJ2-5	few
TGTGCCAGCAGCCTCGGTCGGGGGTATGGAGATACGCAGTATTTT	CASSLGRGYGDTQYF	-	TRBV7-2	TRBJ2-3	few
TGCGCCAGCAGCCCGGGCGGGACACCCAATAAAGCTTTCTTT	CASSPGGTPNKAFF	-	TRBV5-1	TRBJ1-1	many
TGCGCCAGCAGCCAAGGAGGGATTTACAATGAGCAGTTCTTC	CASSQGGIYNEQFF	-	TRBV4-1	TRBJ2-1	few
TGTGCCAGCAGTGCAGGGGCAGATACGCAGTATTTT	CASSAGADTQYF	-	TRBV2	TRBJ2-3	-
TGCGCCAGCAGCCAAGGGGGAAGGGGGATTAAAAATGAAGCTTTCTTT	CASSQGGRGIKNEAFF	-	TRBV4-3	TRBJ1-1	few
TGTGCCAGCAGCGGGTCCTGGATTAGCCCAGATACGCAGTATTTT	CASSGSWISPDTQYF	-	TRBV5-4	TRBJ2-3	-
TGTGCCAGCAGCTTACCAACAGGTTACGAGCAGTACTTC	CASSLPTGYEQYF	-	TRBV7-9	TRBJ2-7	-
TGTGCCAGCAGTTACGGGGGCACAGATACGCAGTATTTT	CASSYGGTDTQYF	-	TRBV6-5	TRBJ2-3	many
TGCAGTGCTAGAGTAGCGTTAGACCAAGAGACCCAGTACTTC	CSARVALDQETQYF	-	TRBV20-1	TRBJ2-5	-
TGTGCCATCAGGCTAGACAGCGACACTGAAGCTTTCTTT	CAIRLDSDTEAFF	-	TRBV10-3	TRBJ1-1	few
TGTGCCAGCAGCCAAGCCCCTAATAATGAGCAGTTCTTC	CASSQAPNNEQFF	-	TRBV7-3	TRBJ2-1	many
TGCGCCAGCAGCTTGGCCGGGGGGTCTTTCACTGAAGCTTTCTTT	CASSLAGGSFTEAFF	-	TRBV5-1	TRBJ1-1	few
TGTGCCAGCAGGTCTACAGATACCGGCTATGGCTACACCTTC	CASRSTDTGYGYTF	-	TRBV6-2/TRBV6-3	TRBJ1-2	-
TGTGCCAGCAGGGTACAGGGGAGGCCCCAGCATTTT	CASRVQGRPQHF	TRBD1	TRBV2	TRBJ1-5	-
TGTGCCAGCAGCGCCCGAGCGCAGCAAGAGACCCAGTACTTC	CASSARAQQETQYF	-	TRBV9	TRBJ2-5	-
TGTGCCAGCAGTCCTTGGGGGGACGGCTACACCTTC	CASSPWGDGYTF	-	TRBV12-3/TRBV12-4	TRBJ1-2	few
TGTGCCAGCAGCTCCAATAGGGACAGGGGTACCGGGGAGCTGTTTTTT	CASSSNRDRGTGELFF	TRBD1	TRBV11-2	TRBJ2-2	few
TGCGCCAGCAGCTCCGGGCGCTCACCCCTCCACTTT	CASSSGRSPLHF	-	TRBV5-1	TRBJ1-6	few
TGTGCCAGCAGCCGCAGGGGGAGTAGCAATCAGCCCCAGCATTTT	CASSRRGSSNQPQHF	TRBD1	TRBV6-2/TRBV6-3	TRBJ1-5	few
TGCAGTGCCGGGCAGAACACTGAAGCTTTCTTT	CSAGQNTEAFF	-	TRBV20-1	TRBJ1-1	-
TGTGCCACTACGGGACTAGAATACAATGAGCAGTTCTTC	CATTGLEYNEQFF	TRBD2	TRBV10-3	TRBJ2-1	few
TGTGCCAGCACGCTCGGGAAGCTTTATGGCTACACCTTC	CASTLGKLYGYTF	-	TRBV12-3/TRBV12-4	TRBJ1-2	few
TGTGCCAGCATGAGGTTCCGACTAGCGGGGGGGCTAAATACGCAGTATTTT	CASMRFRLAGGLNTQYF	TRBD2	TRBV2	TRBJ2-3	few